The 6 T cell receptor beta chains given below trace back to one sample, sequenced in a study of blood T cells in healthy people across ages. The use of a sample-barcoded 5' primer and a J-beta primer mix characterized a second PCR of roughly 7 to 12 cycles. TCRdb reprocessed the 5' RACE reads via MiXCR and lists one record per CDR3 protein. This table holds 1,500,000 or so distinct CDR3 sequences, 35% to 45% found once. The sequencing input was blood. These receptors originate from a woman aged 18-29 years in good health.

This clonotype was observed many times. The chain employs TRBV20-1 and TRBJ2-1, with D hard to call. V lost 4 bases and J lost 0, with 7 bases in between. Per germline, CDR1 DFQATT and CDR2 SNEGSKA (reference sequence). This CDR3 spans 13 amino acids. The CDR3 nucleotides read TGCAGTGCTAATGATGACTCCTACAATGAGCAGTTCTTC. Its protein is CSANDDSYNEQFF.

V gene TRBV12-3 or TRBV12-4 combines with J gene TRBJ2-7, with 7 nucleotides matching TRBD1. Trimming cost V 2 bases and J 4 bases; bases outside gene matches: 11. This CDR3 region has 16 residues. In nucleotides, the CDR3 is TGTGCCAGCAGTTTACAGGGTCGACAGGGCCCATACGAGCAGTACTTC. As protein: CASSLQGRQGPYEQYF.

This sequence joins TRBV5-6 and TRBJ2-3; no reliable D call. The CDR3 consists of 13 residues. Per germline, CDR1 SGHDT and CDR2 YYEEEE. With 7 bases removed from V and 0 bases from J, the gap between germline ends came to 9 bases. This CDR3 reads CASEGFSTDTQYF. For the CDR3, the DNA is TGTGCCAGCGAAGGGTTTAGCACAGATACGCAGTATTTT.

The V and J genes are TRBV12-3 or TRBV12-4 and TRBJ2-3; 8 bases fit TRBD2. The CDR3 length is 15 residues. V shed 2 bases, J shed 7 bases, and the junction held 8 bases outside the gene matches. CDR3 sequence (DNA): TGTGCCAGCAGTTTAAATAGAGCGGGAGTCAATACGCAGTATTTT. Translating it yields CASSLNRAGVNTQYF.

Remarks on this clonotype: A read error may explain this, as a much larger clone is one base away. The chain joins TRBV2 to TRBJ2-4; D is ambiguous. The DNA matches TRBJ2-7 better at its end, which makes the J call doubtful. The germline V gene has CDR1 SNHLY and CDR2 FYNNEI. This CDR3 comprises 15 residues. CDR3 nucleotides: TGTGCCAGCAGCCCTAACACGGACCTCCTATACGAGCAGTACTTC. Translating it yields CASSPNTDLLYEQYF.

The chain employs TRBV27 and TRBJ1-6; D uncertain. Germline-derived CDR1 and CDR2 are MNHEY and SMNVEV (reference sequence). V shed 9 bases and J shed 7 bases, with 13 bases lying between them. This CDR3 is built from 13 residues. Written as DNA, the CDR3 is TGTGCCAGTCGGAGCCAGTCCAATTCACCCCTCCACTTT. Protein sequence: CASRSQSNSPLHF.